These 7 T cell receptor beta chains were sequenced from one sample in a study of CD8 T cells in Susac syndrome. RNA in amounts of roughly 0.5 to 1 ug was reverse transcribed with random hexamers. Each CDR3 protein gets one entry after TCRdb re-called the immunoSEQ multiplex PCR reads with MiXCR. The table records about 240,000 distinct CDR3 sequences, 90% to 96% of them present only once. The material sequenced was CD4+ T cells from PBMCs. The receptors stem from a human donor with Susac syndrome.

The chain combines TRBV28 with TRBJ1-3; perhaps TRBD1 as D (5 bases). Germline V lookup: CDR1 MDHEN, CDR2 SYDVKM. The CDR3 runs 15 residues. Trimming cost V 5 bases and J 0 bases, with 11 bases left between them. The CDR3 protein is CASSPPGDSGNTIYF. CDR3 in DNA: TGTGCCAGCAGTCCCCCGGGGGACTCTGGAAACACCATATATTTT.

The rearrangement uses TRBV2 and TRBJ2-1; 10 bases line up with TRBD2. Looked up from germline, CDR1 is SNHLY and CDR2 is FYNNEI. The length of the CDR3 is 16 residues. J was trimmed by 10 bases and V by 7 bases; bases with no gene match: 16. CDR3: CASTTRSGLALGEQFF. CDR3 DNA sequence: TGTGCCAGCACCACCCGCTCGGGACTAGCGCTGGGGGAGCAGTTCTTC. Complete variable domain (other parts from reference TRBV2 and TRBJ2-1): EPEVTQTPSHQVTQMGQEVILRCVPISNHLYFYWYRQILGQKVEFLVSFYNNEISEKSEIFDDQFSVERPDGSNFTLKIRSTKLEDSAMYFCASTTRSGLALGEQFFGPGTRLTVL.

The chain links TRBV29-1 to TRBJ2-1, with 8 bases that match TRBD2. The CDR3 sequence is 14 residues long. Germline V lookup: CDR1 SQVTM, CDR2 ANQGSEA. The trim removed 6 bases at V and 6 bases at J, leaving 10 bases unmatched. This chain's CDR3 is CSVVSGSLPNEQFF. Here the CDR3 DNA reads TGCAGCGTCGTCAGCGGGAGCCTCCCCAATGAGCAGTTCTTC.

The chain employs TRBV20-1 and TRBJ2-5; TRBD1 matches 8 bases. Germline V gene sequence: CDR1 DFQATT, CDR2 SNEGSKA (reference sequence). The CDR3 totals 14 residues. V trimming: 0 bases; J trimming: 1 base; junction bases outside the gene matches: 1. CDR3 bases: TGCAGTGCTAGAGAGACAGGGGCCCAAGAGACCCAGTACTTC. This translates into CSARETGAQETQYF.

The chain recombines TRBV25-1 with TRBJ2-5; TRBD2 might be the D (6 bases). This CDR3 region has 17 residues. Trimming pared 3 bases from V and 4 bases from J, leaving 21 bases between. Germline V CDR1 and CDR2: MGHDK, SYGVNS. The CDR3 region is CASSDHRGTQLGETQYF. For the CDR3, the DNA is TGTGCCAGCAGTGATCACCGCGGGACTCAACTCGGAGAGACCCAGTACTTC.

The J gene is TRBJ2-1, the V gene TRBV5-1; TRBD2 matches 7 bases. The CDR3 consists of 14 residues. After removal of 2 bases from V and 6 bases from J, the junction contained 5 bases not matched to a gene. Germline-derived CDR1 and CDR2 are SGHRS and YFSETQ. This CDR3 is CASSLAGSPNEQFF. CDR3 DNA sequence: TGCGCCAGCAGCTTAGCGGGATCCCCCAATGAGCAGTTCTTC.

This chain links TRBV7-2 with TRBJ2-1; TRBD2 is a possible D gene (6 bases). Germline loops: CDR1 SGHTA, CDR2 FQGNSA. The CDR3 has 14 amino acids. V gave up 5 bases and J gave up 12 bases, with 20 bases separating them. The CDR3 DNA is TGTGCCAGCAGCCCCATGGTCGGGGGATTTGGGCAGTTCTTC. It yields the protein CASSPMVGGFGQFF.